This entry lists 20 T cell receptor beta chains sequenced from one sample in a study of early T cells in non-severe SARS-CoV-2 infection. TCRdb re-analysed the 5' RACE reads in MiXCR, keeping a single row per CDR3 protein. Among about 28,000 distinct CDR3 sequences listed, less than 7.5% were seen once. Sequenced sample: whole blood. These receptors were collected from an adult who was a healthcare worker with PCR-confirmed SARS-CoV-2 infection or an uninfected control (not recorded which).

The chain couples TRBV6-1 to TRBJ1-1, with D tentatively TRBD1 (6 bases). The CDR3 is made up of 14 amino acids. Germline V gives CDR1 MNHNS, CDR2 SASEGT. Trimming shortened V by 0 bases and J by 13 bases, and 18 bases separated the two germline ends. The CDR3 loop reads CASSEAVVGAEDFF. For the CDR3, the DNA is TGTGCCAGCAGTGAAGCAGTGGTGGGGGCTGAGGATTTCTTT.

The J gene is TRBJ2-7, the V gene TRBV6-2 or TRBV6-3, with 9 bases that match TRBD2. Germline V CDR1 and CDR2: MNHEY, SVGEGT. The junction had 7 bases not matched to a gene; V was cut back by 4 bases and J by 9 bases. CDR3 length: 13 amino acids. The CDR3 bases are TGTGCCAGCAGTTTCGGGACTAGCCGGGGGCAGTACTTC. This codes for CASSFGTSRGQYF.

This clonotype has at least ten counts. The rearrangement uses TRBV4-3 and TRBJ1-2; D not resolved. Germline CDR1 reads LGHNA; CDR2 reads YSLEER. Between the trimmed V and J ends, which lost 5 bases and 0 bases, there was a span of 10 bases. CDR3 length: 14 amino acids. CDR3 in amino acids: CASSTRLANYGYTF. Written as DNA, the CDR3 is TGCGCCAGCAGCACTCGTCTCGCTAACTATGGCTACACCTTC.

This clonotype was seen many times. This chain uses TRBV29-1 with TRBJ2-7, with 8 bases fitting TRBD2. The germline V gene has CDR1 SQVTM and CDR2 ANQGSEA. The V and J ends lost 4 bases and 5 bases, in that order; junction bases with no gene match: 10. The CDR3 runs to 14 residues. The CDR3 DNA is TGCAGCGTTGGAGTGACTAGCGCCAGGAACGAGCAGTACTTC. It codes for CSVGVTSARNEQYF.

The rearrangement uses TRBV12-3 or TRBV12-4 and TRBJ2-2; TRBD2 aligns across 7 bases. The CDR3 totals 15 residues. V shed 8 bases, J shed 2 bases, and the junction held 8 bases outside the gene matches. CDR3 sequence: CASFRGVANTGELFF. CDR3 DNA sequence: TGTGCCAGCTTTCGGGGGGTAGCAAACACCGGGGAGCTGTTTTTT.

This clonotype was detected ten times or more. The V call is TRBV6-5, the J call TRBJ1-3, with TRBD1 as a possible D gene (5 bases). The CDR3 has 17 amino acids. V was shortened by 6 bases and J by 12 bases, with 30 bases between the two germline ends. Per germline, CDR1 MNHEY and CDR2 SVGAGI. CDR3 sequence reads: CASSRDGRSDNQLGIYF. Here the CDR3 DNA reads TGTGCCAGCAGCCGAGACGGACGGTCGGACAACCAGCTTGGCATATATTTT.

The table lists this clonotype with many counts. The V call is TRBV2, the J call TRBJ2-2; 11 positions agree with TRBD2. Unmatched junction bases numbered 8, after V lost 9 bases and J lost 5 bases. Germline V gene sequence: CDR1 SNHLY, CDR2 FYNNEI. This CDR3 has 15 amino acids. CDR3 DNA sequence: TGTGCCAGTCGCGGGGGACTAGCGGTTACCGGGGAGCTGTTTTTT. It translates to CASRGGLAVTGELFF.

This clonotype appeared many times. The chain links TRBV28 to TRBJ1-1, with D maybe TRBD1 (5 bases). Germline assignment: CDR1 MDHEN and CDR2 SYDVKM. This CDR3 region has 15 residues. The ends were cut back, 8 bases at V and 5 bases at J, with 21 bases in the middle. CDR3 residues: CASLTSGGRQTEAFF. CDR3 nucleotides: TGTGCCAGCCTTACCTCGGGGGGAAGGCAGACTGAAGCTTTCTTT.

This clonotype is medium-sized (0.01 to 0.1%) in the sample. V is TRBV4-3 and J is TRBJ2-3, with 7 nucleotides matching TRBD2. The trim removed 0 bases at V and 5 bases at J, leaving 5 bases unmatched. Germline loops: CDR1 LGHNA, CDR2 YSLEER. The CDR3 sequence is 15 residues long. This chain's CDR3 is CASSQDRRERDTQYF. As DNA, the CDR3 is TGCGCCAGCAGCCAAGACCGGCGGGAGAGAGATACGCAGTATTTT.

At least ten counts were recorded for this clonotype. V usage is TRBV7-2 and J usage is TRBJ2-1; D call uncertain. This CDR3 contains 15 residues. The V gene lost 2 bases and the J gene lost 3 bases, with 11 bases spanning the gap. Per germline, CDR1 SGHTA and CDR2 FQGNSA. This chain's CDR3 is CASSLSSGVYNEQFF. Written as DNA, the CDR3 is TGTGCCAGCAGCTTATCATCTGGGGTCTACAATGAGCAGTTCTTC.

This clonotype has ten or more counts. The rearrangement joins TRBV27 to TRBJ2-3; 9 bases match TRBD1. The length of the CDR3 is 15 residues. V lost 5 bases, J lost 5 bases, and 8 bases stayed unmatched. The germline V gene has CDR1 MNHEY and CDR2 SMNVEV (reference sequence). CDR3 protein: CASSPQGALLDTQYF. The CDR3 region has the DNA TGTGCCAGCAGTCCACAGGGGGCCCTCTTAGATACGCAGTATTTT.

This clonotype was counted between two and nine times. V gene TRBV27 combines with J gene TRBJ2-3; D is possibly TRBD1 (6 bases). The CDR3 contains 16 residues. The V end lost 5 bases, the J end lost 2 bases, and 17 bases lay between the germline ends. The germline CDR1 and CDR2 sequences are MNHEY and SMNVEV (reference sequence). DNA of the CDR3: TGTGCCAGCAGTCTCAGGGGAATTGGCCTCACAGATACGCAGTATTTT. It encodes CASSLRGIGLTDTQYF.

This clonotype occurred many times. The J gene is TRBJ1-2, the V gene TRBV4-2; D not resolved. V lost 0 bases to trimming and J lost 2 bases, with 19 bases between them. The CDR3 consists of 18 residues. CDR1 is LGHNA, CDR2 YNFKEQ, per germline. The CDR3 nucleotides read TGTGCCAGCAGCCAAGATCACCCGGGATCCCCCCTCAACTATGGCTACACCTTC. It specifies CASSQDHPGSPLNYGYTF.

The V call is TRBV3-1, the J call TRBJ1-2; D gene uncertain. The CDR3 is made up of 15 amino acids. The V gene lost 1 base and the J gene lost 0 bases, with 9 bases spanning the gap. The germline CDR1 and CDR2 sequences are LGHDT and YNNKEL (reference sequence). In nucleotides, the CDR3 is TGTGCCAGCAGCCAAGGAAGCCAGCCTAACTATGGCTACACCTTC. Its translation: CASSQGSQPNYGYTF.

This clonotype was observed at least ten times. J is TRBJ2-3 and V is TRBV18; D uncertain. V shed 0 bases and J shed 6 bases, with 10 bases lying between them. The CDR3 has 14 amino acids. Germline lookup yields CDR1 KGHSH and CDR2 LQKENI. CDR3 bases: TGTGCCAGCTCACCACCCATTAGAGGCGATACGCAGTATTTT. The encoded protein is CASSPPIRGDTQYF.

Comments on this clonotype: At one end, the junction sequence differs from germline, possibly due to a read error. The rearrangement uses TRBV6-5 and TRBJ2-6; tentatively, D is TRBD1 (6 bases). CDR3 length: 18 residues. Germline V gene lookup returns CDR1 MNHEY and CDR2 SVGAGI. CDR3 protein: CASSNTGLTSGGDNVLTF. CDR3 sequence (DNA): TGTGCCAGCAGTAATACAGGGCTTACAAGTGGTGGGGACAACGTCCTGACTTTC.

This clonotype was seen more than once but under ten times. The chain recombines TRBV15 with TRBJ1-5; weak D call: TRBD1 (6 bases). The CDR3 totals 13 residues. Germline V gives CDR1 LNHNV, CDR2 YYDKDF (reference sequence). V lost 4 bases, J lost 7 bases, and 11 bases lay in between. CDR3 in DNA: TGTGCCACCAGCAAGGCCAGGGGCCAGCCCCAGCATTTT. Translated: CATSKARGQPQHF.

This clonotype was seen many times. The chain has TRBV20-1 and TRBJ1-5; the D gene is possibly TRBD1 (6 bases). Per germline, CDR1 DFQATT and CDR2 SNEGSKA (reference sequence). V dropped 6 bases and J dropped 0 bases, with 9 bases sitting between them. This CDR3 region has 13 residues. The CDR3 sequence: CSAGQYSNQPQHF. In DNA form, the CDR3 reads TGCAGTGCCGGACAGTATAGCAATCAGCCCCAGCATTTT.

The CDR3, as DNA: TGTGCCAGCATGAGCGGGGTCACAGATACGCAGTATTTT. Translating gives CASMSGVTDTQYF. J is TRBJ2-3 and V is TRBV28; 7 nucleotides agree with TRBD2. CDR3 length: 13 residues. The trim removed 7 bases at V and 2 bases at J, leaving 3 bases unmatched. The germline V gene has CDR1 MDHEN and CDR2 SYDVKM.

This clonotype was counted ten times or more. The V and J genes are TRBV11-2 and TRBJ1-1, with 7 bases fitting TRBD1. There are 15 residues in the CDR3. CDR1 SGHAT and CDR2 FQNNGV come from the germline V gene. Trimming cost V 4 bases and J 1 base; bases outside gene matches: 6. The CDR3 DNA reads TGTGCCAGCAGCTATAGAGGGACAGCGAACACTGAAGCTTTCTTT. Its protein is CASSYRGTANTEAFF. Using reference TRBV11-2 and TRBJ1-1 for the parts outside the CDR3, the full variable domain is EAGVAQSPRYKIIEKRQSVAFWCNPISGHATLYWYQQILGQGPKLLIQFQNNGVVDDSQLPKDRFSAERLKGVDSTLKIQPAKLEDSAVYLCASSYRGTANTEAFFGQGTRLTVV.